Presented here are 22 T cell receptor beta chains from one specimen sequenced in a study of T cell responses to AZD1222 COVID-19 vaccine. Produced via immunoSEQ multiplex PCR; TCRdb's table is partial and in-frame only. Here the sample spans about 180,000 clones, around 90% being singletons. Sequenced material: peripheral blood, taken 28 days after the second AZD1222 dose. Receptors were obtained from an adult who received the AZD1222 COVID-19 vaccine.

V and J are TRBV19 and TRBJ1-5; 10 nucleotides agree with TRBD1. The germline V gene has CDR1 LNHDA and CDR2 SQIVND (reference sequence). V lost 5 bases and J lost 5; bases outside the gene matches: 6. The length of the CDR3 is 15 residues. Here the CDR3 DNA reads TGTGCCAGTAGTTTGAGGACAGGGGGGTATCAGCCCCAGCATTTT. This codes for CASSLRTGGYQPQHF.

In its sample, this clone was seen once. This chain links TRBV7-8 with TRBJ2-1, with TRBD2 matching over 10 bases. V shed 2 bases and J 7 bases; nucleotides not matched to a gene: 5. Germline CDR1 and CDR2: SGHVS and FQNEAQ. This CDR3 region has 15 residues. The CDR3 spells CASSLLGLAANEQFF. Here the CDR3 DNA reads TGTGCCAGCAGCTTATTAGGACTAGCGGCTAATGAGCAGTTCTTC.

The table lists this clone with a count of one. The chain couples TRBV27 to TRBJ1-5; D is unresolved. Trimming shortened V by 6 bases and J by 0 bases, and 9 bases separated the two germline ends. Germline CDR1 reads MNHEY; CDR2 reads SMNVEV (reference sequence). The CDR3 covers 14 residues. CDR3: CASRPNYSNQPQHF. CDR3 nucleotide sequence: TGTGCCAGCAGGCCCAATTATAGCAATCAGCCCCAGCATTTT.

This clone was counted a single time. V gene TRBV9 combines with J gene TRBJ2-2; D possibly corresponds to TRBD2 (6 bases). CDR1 and CDR2 (germline): SGDLS, YYNGEE. V dropped 4 bases and J dropped 6 bases, with 19 bases sitting between them. CDR3 length: 16 residues. CDR3: CASSLGTSPDPGELFF. Written as DNA, the CDR3 is TGTGCCAGCAGCTTGGGGACTTCCCCGGATCCCGGGGAGCTGTTTTTT.

The chain couples TRBV6-6 to TRBJ2-3; D could derive from TRBD1 or TRBD2 (7 bases each). The CDR3 extends over 16 amino acids. Germline loops: CDR1 MNHNY, CDR2 SVGAGI (reference sequence). Deletions cut 2 bases from V and 0 bases from J, with 12 bases between. The CDR3 DNA follows: TGTGCCAGCAGTTACACGCAGGGGGGGAGCACAGATACGCAGTATTTT. Residues: CASSYTQGGSTDTQYF.

The chain couples TRBV6-5 to TRBJ1-1, with 7 bases aligning to TRBD1. V lost 6 bases to trimming and J lost 8 bases; unmatched junction nucleotides: 9. The CDR3 has 13 residues. Germline lookup yields CDR1 MNHEY and CDR2 SVGAGI. CDR3 DNA sequence: TGTGCCAGCAGCCAGACAGGGTCAGGGGAAGCTTTCTTT. Protein product: CASSQTGSGEAFF.

The rearrangement joins TRBV7-8 to TRBJ1-5, with a weak D call TRBD1 (5 bases). The CDR3 has 18 amino acids. V was cut by 5 bases and J by 9 bases, with 29 bases left in between. CDR1 and CDR2 from the germline V gene are SGHVS and FQNEAQ. The DNA of the CDR3 is TGTGCCAGCAGCAAAACCGGGACCGGATCCCTGGTCCACCCGCCCCAGCATTTT. Residues: CASSKTGTGSLVHPPQHF.

CDR3 sequence reads: CASSMRMPTVEAFF. The CDR3 DNA sequence: TGTGCCAGTAGTATGAGAATGCCTACAGTTGAAGCTTTCTTT. The J gene is TRBJ1-1, the V gene TRBV19; no reliable D call. The CDR3 loop spans 14 amino acids. Germline V CDR1 and CDR2: LNHDA, SQIVND (reference sequence). The V gene lost 3 bases and the J gene lost 7 bases, with 15 bases spanning the gap.

The CDR3 sequence: CASSQQNRNTEAFF. CDR3 sequence (DNA): TGCGCCAGCAGCCAACAAAACAGGAACACTGAAGCTTTCTTT. The rearrangement uses TRBV5-1 and TRBJ1-1; no clear D gene. Germline V CDR1 and CDR2: SGHRS, YFSETQ. This CDR3 is 14 amino acids long. V was trimmed by 4 bases and J by 1 base, leaving 11 bases between them. The variable domain in full, with the rest retrieved from reference TRBV5-1 and TRBJ1-1, is KAGVTQTPRYLIKTRGQQVTLSCSPISGHRSVSWYQQTPGQGLQFLFEYFSETQRNKGNFPGRFSGRQFSNSRSEMNVSTLELGDSALYLCASSQQNRNTEAFFGQGTRLTVV.

This clone was observed a single time. The chain joins TRBV30 to TRBJ1-2, with D unclear. The V and J ends lost 0 bases and 7 bases respectively, with 6 bases between them. Germline lookup yields CDR1 GTSNPN and CDR2 SVGIG (reference sequence). This CDR3 spans 11 amino acids. The CDR3 coding sequence is TGTGCCTGGAGTGTTGGTGTTGGCTACACCTTC. Protein product: CAWSVGVGYTF.

The chain uses TRBV5-1 and TRBJ1-2; 9 positions agree with TRBD1. V shed 0 bases, J shed 6 bases, and the junction held 3 bases outside the gene matches. The germline V gene encodes CDR1 SGHRS and CDR2 YFSETQ. The CDR3 loop spans 14 amino acids. DNA of the CDR3: TGCGCCAGCAGCTTGGTGGGACAGGGAAATGGCTACACCTTC. As protein: CASSLVGQGNGYTF.

The chain couples TRBV6-2 or TRBV6-3 to TRBJ2-1; 8 positions match TRBD1. CDR1 is MNHEY and CDR2 is SVGEGT in the germline V gene. The CDR3 has 13 amino acids. The junction had 5 bases not matched to a gene; V was cut back by 4 bases and J by 9 bases. The CDR3 loop reads CASSLRQGSEQFF. The CDR3 DNA reads as TGTGCCAGCAGTTTAAGACAGGGGAGTGAGCAGTTCTTC.

The V gene is TRBV19, the J gene TRBJ1-5; 8 bases align to TRBD1. The CDR3 is 15 amino acids. V was pared by 8 bases and J by 0 bases, with 6 bases of the junction left unmatched. Germline CDR1 reads LNHDA; CDR2 reads SQIVND (reference sequence). The DNA of the CDR3 is TGTGCCAGTGGGAGACAGGGGATTAGCAATCAGCCCCAGCATTTT. Its protein product is CASGRQGISNQPQHF.

The V gene is TRBV18, the J gene TRBJ1-5, with D uncertain. Germline CDR1 reads KGHSH; CDR2 reads LQKENI. Trimming pared 2 bases from V and 2 bases from J, leaving 7 bases between. The CDR3 totals 14 residues. Here the CDR3 DNA reads TGTGCCAGCTCACCAGACGGCGGCAATCAGCCCCAGCATTTT. Translated, it gives CASSPDGGNQPQHF.

The chain recombines TRBV19 with TRBJ1-2, with 9 bases that match TRBD1. V lost 5 bases to trimming and J lost 7 bases; unmatched junction nucleotides: 8. CDR1 LNHDA and CDR2 SQIVND come from the germline V gene (reference sequence). The CDR3 spans 14 residues. CDR3 DNA sequence: TGTGCCAGTAGTGATACAGGGGGCGTAAGTGGCTACACCTTC. This encodes CASSDTGGVSGYTF.

CDR3 DNA sequence: TGTGCCATCAGTGAGGCGGCTGAAGATATCGGCTACACCTTC. Protein sequence: CAISEAAEDIGYTF. The rearrangement joins TRBV10-3 to TRBJ1-2; D gene ambiguous. In germline, CDR1 is ENHRY, CDR2 SYGVKD. This CDR3 spans 14 amino acids. V lost 2 bases and J lost 8, with 15 bases in between.

As to this clone: The same CDR3 arises from other DNA sequences in this sample as well. The gene calls are TRBV5-1 and TRBJ2-3; D ambiguous. The V and J ends lost 0 bases and 4 bases respectively, with 3 bases between them. This CDR3 spans 12 amino acids. The V gene's germline CDR1 is SGHRS and CDR2 YFSETQ. The CDR3 reads CASSLASDTQYF. The CDR3 bases are TGCGCCAGCAGCTTGGCTTCAGATACGCAGTATTTT.

V usage is TRBV18 and J usage is TRBJ2-7; a weak D match, TRBD1 (5 bases). Germline V gene data show CDR1 as KGHSH and CDR2 as LQKENI. The CDR3 loop spans 14 amino acids. Trimming shortened V by 2 bases and J by 7 bases, and 15 bases separated the two germline ends. The CDR3, as DNA: TGTGCCAGCTCACCAGTTCCAGGGCCGGCTGAGCAGTACTTC. It is translated as CASSPVPGPAEQYF.

V and J are TRBV5-1 and TRBJ2-7; 7 positions agree with TRBD1. Trimming removed 7 bases from V and 1 base from J; junction bases left unmatched: 2. CDR3 size: 12 residues. The germline gives CDR1 SGHRS, CDR2 YFSETQ. In DNA, the CDR3 is TGCGCCAGCCGGGGACAGTCCTACGAGCAGTACTTC. Translated: CASRGQSYEQYF.

CDR3 coding DNA: TGTGCCAGCAGTTTAATAGTTTCACCCCTCCACTTT. Translating gives CASSLIVSPLHF. The J gene is TRBJ1-6, the V gene TRBV28; the D is unclear. Looked up from germline, CDR1 is MDHEN and CDR2 is SYDVKM. V lost 2 bases and J 9 bases, leaving 5 bases between the germline ends. The CDR3 contains 12 residues.

V and J are TRBV21-1 and TRBJ2-6; the D segment call TRBD1 is taken from the table without a DNA check. TRBV21-1 constitutes a pseudogene. The CDR3 is 18 residues long. CDR3 residues: CASSKGRDRFSGANVLTF. CDR3 nucleotide sequence: TGTGCCAGCAGCAAAGGAAGAGACAGGTTCTCTGGGGCCAACGTCCTGACTTTC.

The chain employs TRBV5-1 and TRBJ2-3; D is perhaps TRBD2 (5 bases). CDR1 SGHRS and CDR2 YFSETQ come from the germline V gene. V lost 0 bases to trimming and J lost 4 bases, with 9 bases between them. This CDR3 contains 14 residues. CDR3: CASSLETGSDTQYF. The CDR3 nucleotides read TGCGCCAGCAGCTTGGAGACGGGGTCAGATACGCAGTATTTT.